Shown below are 13 T cell receptor beta chains from a single sample sequenced in a study of blood T cell repertoires in COVID-19. Only in-frame clones appear in the TCRdb table, and some are missing; sequencing was by immunoSEQ multiplex PCR. Of some 150,000 clones in the sample, 80% to 85% are singletons; the top ten hold approximately 4%. Sequenced sample: peripheral blood. These receptors all come from a woman aged 60-75 years with acute or convalescent COVID-19.

The rearrangement joins TRBV7-8 to TRBJ2-7, with D perhaps TRBD2 (7 bases). With 5 bases removed from V and 1 base from J, the gap between germline ends came to 18 bases. CDR1 SGHVS and CDR2 FQNEAQ come from the germline V gene. The CDR3 sequence is 16 residues long. The CDR3 reads CASSGRGGTGSYEQYF. CDR3 nucleotide sequence: TGTGCCAGCAGCGGAAGGGGGGGGACTGGATCCTACGAGCAGTACTTC.

This chain connects TRBV29-1 to TRBJ2-5; 10 bases map to TRBD1. The germline V gene has CDR1 SQVTM and CDR2 ANQGSEA. CDR3 length: 13 amino acids. V was clipped by 3 bases and J by 5 bases; unmatched bases: 3. CDR3: CSVDGTGVETQYF. CDR3 nucleotide sequence: TGCAGCGTTGATGGGACAGGGGTGGAGACCCAGTACTTC.

This sequence joins TRBV10-3 and TRBJ1-1; tentative D call: TRBD1 (5 bases). V was pared by 5 bases and J by 2 bases, with 6 bases between. CDR1 ENHRY and CDR2 SYGVKD come from the germline V gene. The CDR3 is 12 amino acids. The CDR3 nucleotides read TGTGCCATCAGTAGGGGAAACACTGAAGCTTTCTTT. Protein product: CAISRGNTEAFF.

The count of this clone is one. The CDR3 region is CASSLGGAASNQPQHF. CDR3 DNA: TGTGCCAGCAGCTTGGGGGGGGCGGCGTCAAATCAGCCCCAGCATTTT. The chain combines TRBV28 with TRBJ1-5, with D perhaps matching TRBD1 (6 bases). Germline V gene lookup returns CDR1 MDHEN and CDR2 SYDVKM. This CDR3 has 16 residues. Trimming shortened V by 6 bases and J by 4 bases, and 19 bases separated the two germline ends.

The J gene is TRBJ1-1, the V gene TRBV27; D unresolved. V dropped 5 bases and J dropped 1 base, with 11 bases sitting between them. Germline V CDR1 and CDR2: MNHEY, SMNVEV (reference sequence). There are 14 residues in the CDR3. CDR3 DNA sequence: TGTGCCAGCAGTGGGTTGCCGGGGAACACTGAAGCTTTCTTT. It translates to CASSGLPGNTEAFF.

V is TRBV13 and J is TRBJ1-1; TRBD1 matches 8 bases. Germline trimming cut 7 bases from V and 6 bases from J; bases unmatched to any gene: 7. The germline V gene encodes CDR1 PRHDT and CDR2 FYEKMQ (reference sequence). The CDR3 has 13 amino acids. CDR3 DNA sequence: TGTGCCAGCATCAACAGGGGGATGCCTGAAGCTTTCTTT. Its protein product is CASINRGMPEAFF.

V is TRBV29-1 and J is TRBJ2-7; the D is unclear. Germline CDR1 and CDR2: SQVTM and ANQGSEA. Between the trimmed V and J ends, which lost 7 bases and 2 bases, there was a span of 9 bases. The CDR3 sequence is 11 residues long. The CDR3 here is CSGGGTYEQYF. The CDR3 nucleotides read TGCAGCGGCGGCGGTACCTACGAGCAGTACTTC.

This clone was picked up one time. The chain couples TRBV28 to TRBJ1-1; 8 positions agree with TRBD1. CDR1 MDHEN and CDR2 SYDVKM come from the germline V gene. The CDR3 runs to 15 residues. V shed 2 bases and J 1 base; nucleotides not matched to a gene: 3. The CDR3 sequence: CASSLAGTGNTEAFF. The CDR3 DNA is TGTGCCAGCAGTTTAGCCGGGACAGGGAACACTGAAGCTTTCTTT. The complete variable domain, with remaining parts taken from reference TRBV28 and TRBJ1-1, reads DVKVTQSSRYLVKRTGEKVFLECVQDMDHENMFWYRQDPGLGLRLIYFSYDVKMKEKGDIPEGYSVSREKKERFSLILESASTNQTSMYLCASSLAGTGNTEAFFGQGTRLTVV.

CDR3 in DNA: TGTGCCAGTAGTATAGGTCCTGGGGGCGCTGGGGCCAACGTCCTGACTTTC. Translating gives CASSIGPGGAGANVLTF. The rearrangement links TRBV19 to TRBJ2-6; TRBD1 might be the D (6 bases). Per germline, CDR1 LNHDA and CDR2 SQIVND (reference sequence). V was shortened by 1 base and J by 2 bases, with 12 bases between the two germline ends. This CDR3 region has 17 residues.

The chain has TRBV10-1 and TRBJ2-3; 7 positions match TRBD1. Germline V gives CDR1 WNHNN, CDR2 SYGVQD (reference sequence). V shed 9 bases and J 5 bases; nucleotides not matched to a gene: 8. CDR3 length: 13 residues. CDR3 bases: TGCGCCAGTTCCCGACAGGGTCGAGATACGCAGTATTTT. It codes for CASSRQGRDTQYF.

The chain links TRBV6-2 or TRBV6-3 to TRBJ2-4, with D unclear. CDR1 MNHEY and CDR2 SVGEGT come from the germline V gene. V was trimmed by 2 bases and J by 0 bases, leaving 14 bases between them. The CDR3 runs 17 residues. CDR3 loop: CASSYPYGGLAKNIQYF. The CDR3, as DNA: TGTGCCAGCAGTTACCCTTATGGCGGTCTAGCCAAAAACATTCAGTACTTC.

J is TRBJ1-2 and V is TRBV7-2; D unresolved. CDR3 length equals 13 residues. The germline gives CDR1 SGHTA, CDR2 FQGNSA. Trimming pared 6 bases from V and 5 bases from J, leaving 13 bases between. CDR3 sequence (DNA): TGTGCCAGCAGTCGAGGCAGAGAGTATGGCTACACCTTC. It is translated as CASSRGREYGYTF.

The chain carries TRBV27 and TRBJ2-7; 11 nucleotides agree with TRBD2. V trimming: 1 base; J trimming: 4 bases; junction bases outside the gene matches: 6. Germline lookup yields CDR1 MNHEY and CDR2 SMNVEV (reference sequence). CDR3 length: 16 residues. CDR3 in DNA: TGTGCCAGCAGTTTATTAGCGGGAGGGTCCTCATACGAGCAGTACTTC. It encodes CASSLLAGGSSYEQYF.